These T cell receptor beta chains were read from a single sample in a study of T cell changes during pregnancy in multiple sclerosis. Profiling relied on immunoSEQ multiplex PCR, and the TCRdb table lists in-frame clones only, not all of them. The sample contains 50,000 to 75,000 clones, about 92% of which appear only once. The material sequenced was peripheral blood, taken in the first trimester of pregnancy. All receptors derive from a female donor in good health, enrolled as a control in a pregnancy study. CDR3s include the opening cysteine and the closing phenylalanine or tryptophan. A D gene is named only where the DNA matches it firmly. Expanded clones get a size class; other rows say once, few or many, or leave the size out.

size	J	D	V	CDR3	DNA
-	TRBJ1-2	TRBD1	TRBV7-3	CASSLDGTQGAGYTF	TGTGCCAGCAGCTTGGACGGAACACAGGGGGCTGGCTACACCTTC
-	TRBJ1-5	-	TRBV9	CASSVGGTDDQPQHF	TGTGCCAGCAGCGTAGGAGGGACTGACGATCAGCCCCAGCATTTT
-	TRBJ1-2	-	TRBV9	CASSVEQGQNYGYTF	TGTGCCAGCAGCGTAGAACAGGGCCAGAACTATGGCTACACCTTC
-	TRBJ1-1	TRBD1	TRBV10-3	CAIKSGQGALNTEAFF	TGTGCCATCAAATCGGGACAGGGGGCTCTGAACACTGAAGCTTTCTTT
-	TRBJ1-1	TRBD1	TRBV5-5	CASSLGQGRDTEAFF	TGTGCCAGCAGCTTGGGACAGGGAAGGGACACTGAAGCTTTCTTT
-	TRBJ2-6	TRBD1	TRBV7-3	CASSPSQGTGANVLTF	TGTGCCAGCAGCCCCTCACAGGGGACTGGGGCCAACGTCCTGACTTTC
-	TRBJ2-1	-	TRBV27	CASSFGESSYNEQFF	TGTGCCAGCAGTTTTGGGGAGAGCTCCTACAATGAGCAGTTCTTC
-	TRBJ2-1	-	TRBV21-1	CASSKVKLRSGRPNEQFF	TGTGCCAGCAGCAAAGTAAAGCTTAGGAGCGGGAGGCCCAATGAGCAGTTCTTC
-	TRBJ2-7	TRBD1	TRBV2	CASSSWDRANEQYF	TGTGCCAGCAGTTCTTGGGACAGGGCGAACGAGCAGTACTTC
-	TRBJ2-2	TRBD2	TRBV5-1	CASSGSGGLTGELFF	TGCGCCAGCAGCGGTAGCGGGGGCCTCACCGGGGAGCTGTTTTTT
-	TRBJ1-2	TRBD1	TRBV6-5	CASSKATGGYGYTF	TGTGCCAGCAGTAAAGCGACAGGGGGCTATGGCTACACCTTC
-	TRBJ1-2	-	TRBV7-8	CASSQRGGLESGYTF	TGTGCCAGCAGCCAGAGGGGGGGACTGGAATCTGGCTACACCTTC
-	TRBJ2-7	TRBD2	TRBV28	CASSLGGLVAYEQYF	TGTGCCAGCAGTTTAGGGGGACTAGTAGCCTACGAGCAGTACTTC
-	TRBJ1-2	-	TRBV5-1	CASSDLQGGYGYTF	TGCGCCAGCAGCGACTTACAGGGCGGTTATGGCTACACCTTC
-	TRBJ2-7	TRBD1	TRBV15	CATSLRKQGAYEQYF	TGTGCCACCAGCCTGAGGAAACAGGGGGCCTACGAGCAGTACTTC
-	TRBJ1-4	TRBD1	TRBV4-1	CASSLRQGRGEKLFF	TGCGCCAGCAGCCTTCGACAGGGAAGAGGTGAAAAACTGTTTTTT
-	TRBJ2-7	-	TRBV19	CASSMREGTYEQYF	TGTGCCAGTAGTATGAGGGAAGGCACCTACGAGCAGTACTTC
-	TRBJ2-3	TRBD1	TRBV7-2	CASSLGGQGPTDTQYF	TGTGCCAGCAGCTTAGGAGGACAGGGCCCCACAGATACGCAGTATTTT
-	TRBJ2-3	TRBD1	TRBV28	CASSLPRDRGRTDTQYF	TGTGCCAGCAGTTTGCCCCGGGACAGGGGGCGCACAGATACGCAGTATTTT
-	TRBJ2-7	TRBD1	TRBV7-6	CASSLGQGGEQYF	TGTGCCAGCAGCTTAGGACAGGGGGGCGAGCAGTACTTC
-	TRBJ2-4	TRBD1	TRBV9	CASSLGQGKNIQYF	TGTGCCAGCAGCCTGGGACAGGGGAAAAACATTCAGTACTTC
-	TRBJ2-1	TRBD2	TRBV5-1	CASSFRASGPNEQFF	TGCGCCAGCAGCTTCCGGGCTAGCGGGCCGAATGAGCAGTTCTTC
-	TRBJ1-5	TRBD1	TRBV7-2	CASSPGTGYSNQPQHF	TGTGCCAGCAGCCCAGGGACAGGGTACAGCAATCAGCCCCAGCATTTT
once	TRBJ2-1	TRBD2	TRBV19	CASSSSSGGAFGEQFF	TGTGCCAGTAGTTCATCTAGCGGGGGGGCGTTTGGTGAGCAGTTCTTC
-	TRBJ1-2	-	TRBV29-1	CSVGQGGYTF	TGCAGCGTTGGACAAGGCGGCTACACCTTC
few	TRBJ2-5	-	TRBV18	CASSPRRLKETQYF	TGTGCCAGCTCACCAAGGAGGCTGAAAGAGACCCAGTACTTC
-	TRBJ1-1	-	TRBV27	CASSLGGGFTEAFF	TGTGCCAGTTCCTTGGGGGGTGGTTTCACTGAAGCTTTCTTT
-	TRBJ2-6	-	TRBV5-6	CASSLVWAGANVLTF	TGTGCCAGCAGCTTGGTGTGGGCCGGGGCCAACGTCCTGACTTTC
-	TRBJ1-2	TRBD1	TRBV7-6	CASSPSRTGWDGYTF	TGTGCCAGCAGCCCCTCTCGGACAGGGTGGGATGGCTACACCTTC
-	TRBJ2-1	TRBD2	TRBV6-1	CASRTSGYNEQFF	TGTGCCTCCCGGACTAGCGGCTACAATGAGCAGTTCTTC
-	TRBJ2-1	TRBD2	TRBV19	CASSIESSGRVNEQFF	TGTGCCAGTAGTATAGAGTCCAGCGGGAGGGTCAATGAGCAGTTCTTC
-	TRBJ2-5	TRBD1	TRBV19	CASSTGQGRETQYF	TGTGCCAGTAGTACCGGACAGGGGCGAGAGACCCAGTACTTC
-	TRBJ2-1	-	TRBV28	CASRPSGGIPPGYNEQFF	TGTGCCAGCAGACCCTCGGGCGGGATACCCCCCGGATACAATGAGCAGTTCTTC
-	TRBJ1-1	TRBD1	TRBV27	CATGRQGSTEAFF	TGTGCCACCGGCAGACAGGGAAGTACTGAAGCTTTCTTT
once	TRBJ2-7	-	TRBV5-6	CASSPSGGSAYEQYF	TGTGCCAGCAGCCCCTCGGGGGGCTCCGCCTACGAGCAGTACTTC
-	TRBJ2-1	TRBD2	TRBV9	CASSVGGTSSEQFF	TGTGCCAGCAGCGTAGGAGGGACTAGCAGTGAGCAGTTCTTC
once	TRBJ1-2	TRBD1	TRBV27	CASSQQGRTYGYTF	TGTGCCAGCAGCCAACAGGGGAGGACCTATGGCTACACCTTC
-	TRBJ1-2	TRBD1	TRBV6-5	CASREGASYGYTF	TGTGCCAGCAGGGAGGGGGCAAGCTATGGCTACACCTTC
-	TRBJ2-5	TRBD2	TRBV6-1	CASSALLAGGRETQYF	TGTGCCAGCAGTGCCCTACTAGCGGGGGGCAGGGAGACCCAGTACTTC
-	TRBJ2-1	TRBD2	TRBV5-1	CASSSGGGNEQFF	TGCGCCAGCAGCAGTGGGGGGGGCAATGAGCAGTTCTTC
-	TRBJ2-7	-	TRBV7-9	CASSLAPAYEQYF	TGTGCCAGCAGCTTAGCCCCAGCCTACGAGCAGTACTTC
-	TRBJ2-1	TRBD2	TRBV10-3	CAISSPGLAGYNEQFF	TGTGCCATTTCAAGTCCGGGACTAGCGGGTTATAATGAGCAGTTCTTC
-	TRBJ2-1	TRBD1	TRBV4-3	CASSPLPGGQGSNEQFF	TGCGCCAGCAGCCCCCTCCCAGGGGGACAGGGCTCCAATGAGCAGTTCTTC
-	TRBJ2-2	-	TRBV7-9	CASSWGAGELFF	TGTGCCAGCAGCTGGGGAGCCGGGGAGCTGTTTTTT